The sequence of this T cell receptor beta chain was determined in a study of blood T cell repertoires in COVID-19. Study at large: PBMCs, B-cell-depleted T cells, or T cells were the source of the cDNA or gDNA that made up the material.

V gave up 0 bases and J gave up 3 bases, with 9 bases separating them. CDR3 length: 14 amino acids. From germline, CDR1 is SGDLS and CDR2 YYNGEE. Original analysis: Amplification with reference gene primers provided the estimates of nucleated cell counts. The repertoire was sequenced with immunoSEQ multiplex PCR; TCRdb's copy has only in-frame clones and lacks some. That table furnishes V, J and clone size, whereas the DNA furnished D and trimming. The sample includes just over 650,000 clones, approximately 90% of them seen just once. The rearrangement links TRBV9 to TRBJ1-2; D is uncertain. This receptor was obtained from a woman younger than 35 with acute or convalescent COVID-19. Sequenced: peripheral blood. The CDR3 sequence: CASSVGSQYYGYTF. DNA of the CDR3: TGTGCCAGCAGCGTAGGGTCCCAGTACTATGGCTACACCTTC.